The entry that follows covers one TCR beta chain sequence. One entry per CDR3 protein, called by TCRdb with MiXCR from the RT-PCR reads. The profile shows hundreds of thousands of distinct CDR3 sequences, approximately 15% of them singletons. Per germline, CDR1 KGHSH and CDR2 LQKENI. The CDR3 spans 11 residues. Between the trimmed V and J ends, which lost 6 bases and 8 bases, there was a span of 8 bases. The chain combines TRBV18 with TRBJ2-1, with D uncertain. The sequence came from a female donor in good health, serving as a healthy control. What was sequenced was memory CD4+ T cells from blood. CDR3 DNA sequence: TGTGCCAGCTCTCAATGGGATGAGCAGTTCTTC. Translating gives CASSQWDEQFF.